The 10 T cell receptor beta chains reported below all come from one sample, sequenced in a study of shared clonotypes between healthy human individuals. Profiling relied on immunoSEQ multiplex PCR, and the TCRdb table lists in-frame clones only, not all of them. The sample records over 2 million clones, 80% to 95% being singletons. The specimen sequenced was naive CD4+ T cells from PBMCs. The subset was: CD45RA+ positively selected. These receptors came from a man aged 18 to 35 in good health. Some clones in this sample may be carry-over from other donors' samples.

The V call is TRBV25-1, the J call TRBJ1-1; D is ambiguous. V was cut by 2 bases and J by 6 bases, with 10 bases left in between. In germline, CDR1 is MGHDK, CDR2 SYGVNS. The CDR3 loop spans 13 amino acids. CDR3 protein: CASSERSMAEAFF. The DNA for the CDR3 is TGTGCCAGCAGTGAACGTAGTATGGCTGAAGCTTTCTTT.

V gene TRBV11-3 combines with J gene TRBJ2-7; no definite D call. Germline lookup yields CDR1 SGHNT and CDR2 YENEEA. The CDR3 extends over 13 amino acids. Trimming cost V 1 base and J 6 bases, with 10 bases left between them. The CDR3: CASSLAGSSEQYF. The CDR3 coding sequence is TGTGCCAGCAGCTTAGCGGGCAGTAGCGAGCAGTACTTC.

A word on this clone: The same CDR3 is also encoded by other DNA sequences in this sample. The chain carries TRBV28 and TRBJ1-2, with TRBD1 as a possible D gene (5 bases). This CDR3 is built from 11 residues. The ends were cut back, 8 bases at V and 7 bases at J, with 11 bases in the middle. Germline CDR1 is MDHEN and CDR2 is SYDVKM. CDR3 DNA sequence: TGTGCCAGCTCCGGGGGGGGTGGCTACACCTTC. As protein: CASSGGGGYTF.

V usage is TRBV28 and J usage is TRBJ1-5, with TRBD1 matching over 8 bases. The CDR3 loop spans 15 amino acids. Trimming cost V 5 bases and J 6 bases; bases outside gene matches: 9. CDR1 MDHEN and CDR2 SYDVKM come from the germline V gene. The CDR3 coding sequence is TGTGCCAGCAGTATCCGGACAGGGAGGGGTCAGCCCCAGCATTTT. Its protein product is CASSIRTGRGQPQHF.

The CDR3 sequence: CASRAARGRADEQYF. The CDR3 coding sequence is TGTGCCAGCAGGGCCGCTCGGGGACGGGCCGACGAGCAGTACTTC. The chain links TRBV28 to TRBJ2-7; D could derive from TRBD1 or TRBD2 (5 bases each). The CDR3 runs to 15 residues. Per germline, CDR1 MDHEN and CDR2 SYDVKM. V was trimmed by 6 bases and J by 5 bases, leaving 20 bases between them.

V and J are TRBV28 and TRBJ1-6, with D possibly being TRBD1 (6 bases). Germline lookup yields CDR1 MDHEN and CDR2 SYDVKM. The V and J ends lost 5 bases and 4 bases respectively, with 18 bases between them. The CDR3 sequence is 17 residues long. This chain's CDR3 is CASSVRGWVTYNSPLHF. The CDR3 DNA reads TGTGCCAGCAGTGTGAGGGGGTGGGTAACTTATAATTCACCCCTCCACTTT. Full variable domain (missing parts from reference TRBV28 and TRBJ1-6): DVKVTQSSRYLVKRTGEKVFLECVQDMDHENMFWYRQDPGLGLRLIYFSYDVKMKEKGDIPEGYSVSREKKERFSLILESASTNQTSMYLCASSVRGWVTYNSPLHFGNGTRLTVT.

As for this clone: This CDR3 is also generated by other DNA sequences in the sample. The chain couples TRBV7-7 to TRBJ2-5; D is uncertain. Trimming took 1 base from V and 2 from J, leaving 8 bases between them. The CDR3 extends over 14 amino acids. CDR1 is SSHAT, CDR2 FNYEAQ, per germline (reference sequence). The CDR3 DNA reads as TGTGCCAGCAGCTTAGGCGGCAGACAAGAGACCCAGTACTTC. This codes for CASSLGGRQETQYF.

V is TRBV5-4 and J is TRBJ2-5; D is possibly TRBD1 (5 bases). Germline lookup yields CDR1 SGHNT and CDR2 YYREEE (reference sequence). This CDR3 is built from 13 residues. The V gene lost 4 bases and the J gene lost 5 bases, with 12 bases spanning the gap. Here the CDR3 reads CASSQTKGETQYF. For the CDR3, the DNA is TGTGCCAGCAGCCAAACCAAGGGGGAGACCCAGTACTTC.

The chain has TRBV30 and TRBJ2-3; D gene unclear. CDR3 length: 12 residues. Trimming pared 5 bases from V and 6 bases from J, leaving 12 bases between. The germline gives CDR1 GTSNPN, CDR2 SVGIG (reference sequence). CDR3 nucleotides: TGTGCCTGGGGCTCGTCGGTCGATACGCAGTATTTT. Translated: CAWGSSVDTQYF.

The chain couples TRBV30 to TRBJ2-5, with unresolved D. V was cut by 2 bases and J by 6 bases, with 16 bases left in between. Germline CDR1 is GTSNPN and CDR2 is SVGIG (reference sequence). CDR3 length: 14 amino acids. The CDR3 loop is CAWSQPGAMQTQYF. The CDR3 region has the DNA TGTGCCTGGAGTCAACCGGGCGCTATGCAGACCCAGTACTTC.